The source of this T cell receptor beta chain is a study of blood T cell repertoires in COVID-19 (TCRdb year 2020). For the wider study: Samples from collaborators originated in the United States, Italy and Spain and spanned both the acute and convalescent phases of COVID-19. The prospective study material was composed of cDNA or gDNA derived from T cells, B-cell-depleted T cells, or PBMCs. The dataset comprised deeply sampled blood TCRbeta repertoires from subjects exposed to, actively infected with, or recovered from COVID-19. The repertoires were released in a freely available public database meant as a resource for research on the immune response to SARS-CoV-2. Samples came from the ongoing ImmuneRACE study (first 160 participants) plus 1,254 subjects from 6 global collaborators. The sample metadata nearly always contained a de-identified subject ID, COVID-19 status, age in years and sex. Where available, HLA class I and class II types were obtained from metadata supplied by the sample provider rather than from assay-based typing. The full study reports these points: The amount of clinical and demographic metadata varied by source and participant and was provided uncurated.

TCRbeta CDR3 regions were amplified from genomic DNA using the immunoSEQ Assay, a bias-controlled multiplex PCR. Per the source publication's procedure: Within the assay, amplification of reference gene primers was used to estimate how many nucleated cells each sample contained. Sequence reads were collapsed and filtered to measure the absolute abundance of every unique TCRbeta CDR3 rearrangement. For each sample, productive Simpson clonality was calculated by taking the square root of Simpson's diversity index across productive rearrangements. Sourced from immuneACCESS, this table was stored by TCRdb with only in-frame sequences that have V and J called. A share of the clones is absent; for the studies checked, an unresolved V gene accounts for under half, and the remainder has no known explanation. D and trimming were read from the DNA, whereas the V and J calls and clone size are those reported in that table. Counted in this sample were 85,000 to 100,000 clones; 88% of them appeared once. The top ten clonotypes cover around 2.1% of the sample.

Details on this clone: Its antigen specificity is not known. Base-call qualities are not available, and no considerably larger clone is one nucleotide away.

One collaborating source in Seattle enrolled patients during active infection and followed them longitudinally through the course of disease. The collaborating institutions used their own protocols to collect whole blood in K2EDTA tubes. For TCRbeta analysis, collaborators shipped samples as frozen whole blood, isolated PBMCs, or DNA extracted from either of those sample types. Here V drops 5 bases and J drops 0 bases, and the junction holds 6 bases not matched to any gene. CDR1 is given as KGHSH and CDR2 as LQKENI, both from the germline V gene. The CDR3 starts with the cysteine, ends with the phenylalanine, and has 17 residues. CDR3 DNA is the only sequence kept; it has 51 bases, read in frame from the first base.

The sample was peripheral blood. The source of this sequence is a man over 45 with COVID-19, enrolled during active disease. The rearranged chain carries TRBV18 and TRBJ2-6; 8 bases in the junction line up with TRBD1. The CDR3 region reads CASSLGQGLSGANVLTF. The bases are TGTGCCAGCTCATTAGGACAGGGTCTCTCTGGGGCCAACGTCCTGACTTTC.